The present entry profiles one T cell receptor (beta chain) with its context. Its antigen target is currently unknown. No base quality information exists; no much larger clone differs at one position. This sample was included in a study of cytomegalovirus exposure and HLA in healthy donors (dated by TCRdb to 2016 to 2017). In the study overall: A later analysis indicated that the 120 or so validation repertoires were generated on the platform also employed for the roughly 720 repertoires of the first cohort. The study aimed to test whether signatures of past pathogen exposure could be identified by cataloging public T cell receptors. A separate validation cohort of more than 100 different subjects was used in addition to the roughly 670-subject first cohort. To predict cytomegalovirus infection status, the study brought together high-throughput TCR immunosequencing, statistical association of individual TCRs with disease status, and machine learning. The full study reports these points: In vitro tests confirmed that a few of the cytomegalovirus-associated TCR beta chains recognize cytomegalovirus antigens. The authors suggested that the approach could potentially be extended to other disease states and immunological phenotypes. Subsequent analysis determined that TCRs grouped into clusters in the first cohort also showed a tendency toward co-occurrence across the 120 validation repertoires, and approximately 93% of cluster scores exceeded 0. Across donors, most TCR sequences were observed very rarely, whereas some public TCRs were present in many individuals. In the study, about 150 TCR beta chains were listed as associated with cytomegalovirus. Cytomegalovirus status was reported to be diagnosed by the classifier with high specificity and sensitivity in both the original and validation cohorts. The validation cohort had no HLA typing available for a later analysis, so co-occurrence within that cohort was assessed over all 120 or so repertoires.

Receptor amplification or capture employed the immunoSEQ multiplex PCR assay. Turning to the authors' computational methods: A statistical classification framework was developed to diagnose cytomegalovirus status using the catalog of TCR beta chain sequences. Here the immuneACCESS table is served through TCRdb, limited to in-frame sequences with V and J called. Missing clones are a known gap in these copies; in checked studies unresolved V genes cover under half, and the rest lacks a known reason. The V and J calls and clone size come from that table; D and trimming were worked out from the DNA. For this sample the table gives hundreds of thousands of clones, of which 86% were detected only once. The biggest ten clones account for 0.83% of the sample. The donors belonged to the validation cohort of under 150 subjects, which was separate from the approximately 610-subject first cohort. Unmatched junction bases come to 22, with V trimmed by 5 bases and J by 2 bases. Including cysteine and phenylalanine, the CDR3 has 20 amino acids. The kept DNA is CDR3 alone, 60 bases in frame from the first base. CDR1 and CDR2 (MNHEY, SMNVEV) derive from the germline V gene (reference sequence).

The chain couples TRBV27 to TRBJ2-3, with 7 bases in between that match TRBD2. The sequence was obtained from a woman aged 18-29 years in good health and CMV-seronegative. The sample comprised PBMCs. CDR3 loop: CASSRRSPGPGGRFTDTQYF. The nucleotides are TGTGCCAGCAGTCGCCGATCCCCGGGACCGGGAGGTCGATTCACAGATACGCAGTATTTT.